This T cell receptor beta chain was identified in a study of blood T cell repertoires in COVID-19. Study as a whole: The analysed material was cDNA or gDNA that came from T cells, B-cell-depleted T cells, or PBMCs.

Here immunoSEQ multiplex PCR was the method, and the copy in TCRdb shows in-frame clones only, minus some. This sample yields about 220,000 clones, of which 75% to 85% are seen a single time; 2% to 3% belongs to the top ten. The germline CDR1 and CDR2 sequences are SGHAT and FQNNGV. The V and J ends lost 7 bases and 8 bases, in that order; junction bases with no gene match: 7. The length of the CDR3 is 13 residues. The TCR was taken from a woman in her 70s with COVID-19, enrolled during active disease. The specimen sequenced was peripheral blood. The V and J genes are TRBV11-2 and TRBJ1-4; 7 nucleotides align to TRBD1. The DNA for the CDR3 is TGTGCCAGCAATGAGGGGGCAGAGGAAAAACTGTTTTTT. Encoded protein: CASNEGAEEKLFF.